The clone carrying this TCR beta chain has at least ten counts. Its antigen is currently unknown. The protocol was immunoSEQ multiplex PCR, while the TCRdb copy is restricted to in-frame clones and leaves out a portion. The repertoire consists of about 31,000 clones, with 55% to 75% occurring once and the leading ten covering over 25%. Antigen-specific CD4+ T cells were first expanded with viral peptide pools by the ViraFEST assay and only then sequenced. Following 10 days of culture, CD4+ T cells were isolated. Recipients of the vaccine had no prior SARS-CoV-2 infection and negative nucleocapsid antibodies. Researchers swapped half the medium for IL-2 medium on both days 3 and 7. The data belong to a study of vaccination effects on CD4 cells after COVID-19. V was trimmed by 0 bases and J by 5 bases, leaving 8 bases between them. The length of the CDR3 is 15 residues. Looked up from germline, CDR1 is LNHNV and CDR2 is YYDKDF (reference sequence).

The sample in question was CD4+ T cells from PBMCs cultured with HCoV-229E spike peptides, obtained before COVID-19 vaccination. This clonotype originated in a human donor who received a COVID-19 vaccine. The chain couples TRBV15 to TRBJ2-6; D gene uncertain. In DNA, the CDR3 is TGTGCCACCAGCAGAGACTCCCACCGGGCCAACGTCCTGACTTTC. Amino acids: CATSRDSHRANVLTF. The full variable domain, with the rest looked up from reference TRBV15 and TRBJ2-6, is DAMVIQNPRYQVTQFGKPVTLSCSQTLNHNVMYWYQQKSSQAPKLLFHYYDKDFNNEADTPDNFQSRRPNTSFCFLDIRSPGLGDTAMYLCATSRDSHRANVLTFGAGSRLTVL.